This TCR beta chain was sequenced in a study of blood T cell repertoires in COVID-19. CDR1 and CDR2 from the germline V gene are LNHDA and SQIVND (reference sequence). The CDR3 spans 15 residues. Trimming took 4 bases from V and 4 from J, leaving 16 bases between them. Assay used: immunoSEQ multiplex PCR; TCRdb lists only in-frame clones, some missing. The table has about 200,000 clones, 85% to 90% seen once. The clonotype was recovered from a man in his 60s with acute or convalescent COVID-19. V is TRBV19 and J is TRBJ1-2; maybe TRBD1 (6 bases). The specimen was peripheral blood. The CDR3 reads CASSTQGTRGYGYTF. The CDR3 DNA follows: TGTGCCAGTAGTACTCAGGGGACGAGGGGCTATGGCTACACCTTC. Supplemented by reference TRBV19 and TRBJ1-2, the full variable domain reads DGGITQSPKYLFRKEGQNVTLSCEQNLNHDAMYWYRQDPGQGLRLIYYSQIVNDFQKGDIAEGYSVSREKKESFPLTVTSAQKNPTAFYLCASSTQGTRGYGYTFGSGTRLTVV.